The 9 T cell receptor beta chains presented below share a single source sample, sequenced in a study of blood T cell repertoires in COVID-19. Data came from immunoSEQ multiplex PCR; TCRdb stores just in-frame clones and leaves some out. Here the sample spans about 98,000 clones, 87% being singletons. Sequenced: peripheral blood. The receptor source for this set is a man in his 70s with acute or convalescent COVID-19.

The V gene is TRBV6-5, the J gene TRBJ2-7, with 9 positions matching TRBD1. CDR3 size: 14 residues. Per germline, CDR1 MNHEY and CDR2 SVGAGI. V dropped 6 bases and J dropped 1; count of bases not matched to a gene: 4. The CDR3 loop reads CASRRTGVSYEQYV. CDR3 DNA: TGTGCCAGCAGGAGGACAGGGGTGTCCTACGAGCAGTACGTC.

J is TRBJ1-3 and V is TRBV6-6, with D perhaps matching TRBD1 (5 bases). Trimming removed 5 bases from V and 0 bases from J, with 17 bases in between. The CDR3 is 17 residues long. Germline V gene data show CDR1 as MNHNY and CDR2 as SVGAGI (reference sequence). CDR3 DNA: TGTGCCAGCAGTCTCCGTCGGGGGTCGCTCTCTGGAAACACCATATATTTT. Its protein product is CASSLRRGSLSGNTIYF.

V and J are TRBV5-1 and TRBJ2-1, with D tentatively TRBD1 (6 bases). The CDR3 runs 15 residues. Germline CDR1 SGHRS, CDR2 YFSETQ. Trimming removed 2 bases at V and 6 bases at J, with 15 bases between. DNA of the CDR3: TGCGCCAGCAGCTTTCATGGACAGTCGCGCAATGAGCAGTTCTTC. Translating it yields CASSFHGQSRNEQFF.

This chain uses TRBV5-1 with TRBJ1-3; tentatively, D is TRBD1 (6 bases). Germline V gene data show CDR1 as SGHRS and CDR2 as YFSETQ. Trimming removed 4 bases from V and 0 bases from J, with 14 bases in between. This CDR3 spans 16 amino acids. CDR3 sequence (DNA): TGCGCCAGCAGCCCATCGACAGGATCCTCTGGAAACACCATATATTTT. Encoded protein: CASSPSTGSSGNTIYF.

The chain combines TRBV5-1 with TRBJ2-3, with 7 bases that match TRBD2. Germline values: CDR1 SGHRS, CDR2 YFSETQ. This CDR3 is 16 amino acids long. The V and J ends lost 4 bases and 0 bases, in that order; junction bases with no gene match: 8. The CDR3 nucleotides read TGCGCCAGCAGCCCGGGAAGGACTAGAAGCACAGATACGCAGTATTTT. This codes for CASSPGRTRSTDTQYF.

This chain links TRBV9 with TRBJ2-7; D might be TRBD2 (7 bases). The length of the CDR3 is 15 residues. Per germline, CDR1 SGDLS and CDR2 YYNGEE. V lost 4 bases to trimming and J lost 0 bases, with 14 bases between them. The CDR3 protein is CASSISGDNSYEQYF. CDR3 in DNA: TGTGCCAGCAGCATAAGCGGGGACAACTCCTACGAGCAGTACTTC.

J is TRBJ1-5 and V is TRBV30, with D uncertain. Trimming pared 0 bases from V and 7 bases from J, leaving 13 bases between. Germline assignment: CDR1 GTSNPN and CDR2 SVGIG (reference sequence). The CDR3 spans 14 residues. CDR3 nucleotide sequence: TGTGCCTGGAGTGTACGGGGAGCGCAGCAGCCCCAGCATTTT. Translation gives CAWSVRGAQQPQHF. Looking up the rest from reference TRBV30 and TRBJ1-5 gives the full variable domain: SQTIHQWPATLVQPVGSPLSLECTVEGTSNPNLYWYRQAAGRGLQLLFYSVGIGQISSEVPQNLSASRPQDRQFILSSKKLLLSDSGFYLCAWSVRGAQQPQHFGDGTRLSIL.

The rearrangement uses TRBV3-1 (or the pseudogene TRBV3-2) and TRBJ1-1; D is possibly TRBD1 (6 bases). From germline, CDR1 is LGHDT and CDR2 YNNKEL (reference sequence). Trimming left V 1 base short and J 0 bases short, with 12 bases between. The CDR3 loop spans 16 amino acids. DNA of the CDR3: TGTGCCAGCAGCCAAGGTTTGGGACAAATGAACACTGAAGCTTTCTTT. Protein: CASSQGLGQMNTEAFF.

The gene calls are TRBV2 and TRBJ1-3; D unresolved. Germline V gene data show CDR1 as SNHLY and CDR2 as FYNNEI. The CDR3 spans 14 residues. Trimming took off 5 bases at V and 0 bases at J, with 8 bases between the two ends. CDR3 coding DNA: TGTGCCAGCAGTCAGGCGGGCTCTGGAAACACCATATATTTT. This gives the protein CASSQAGSGNTIYF.